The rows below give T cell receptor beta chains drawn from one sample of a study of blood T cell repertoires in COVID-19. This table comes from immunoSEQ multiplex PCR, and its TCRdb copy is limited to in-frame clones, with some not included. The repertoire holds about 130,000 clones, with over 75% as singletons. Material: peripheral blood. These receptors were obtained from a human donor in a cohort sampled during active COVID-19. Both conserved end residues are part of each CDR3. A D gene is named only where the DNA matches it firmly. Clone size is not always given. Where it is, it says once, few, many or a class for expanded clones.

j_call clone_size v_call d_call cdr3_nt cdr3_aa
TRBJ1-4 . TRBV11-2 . TGTGCCAGCAGGGTTACAGGAAATGAAAAACTGTTTTTT CASRVTGNEKLFF
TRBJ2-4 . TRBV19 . TGTGCCAGTAATCCAGGGGCCAAAAACATTCAGTACTTC CASNPGAKNIQYF
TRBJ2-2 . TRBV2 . TGTGCCAGCAGATTGGACAGTTCCACCGGGGAGCTGTTTTTT CASRLDSSTGELFF
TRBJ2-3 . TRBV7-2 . TGTGCCAGCGGAAGCGGGAGCACAGATACGCAGTATTTT CASGSGSTDTQYF
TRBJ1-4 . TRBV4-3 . TGCGCCAGCAGCCAATTTCTCGGGGTCGCAACTAATGAAAAACTGTTTTTT CASSQFLGVATNEKLFF
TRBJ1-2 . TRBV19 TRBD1 TGTGCCAGTAGTGTGGGGACAGCTAACTATGGCTACACCTTC CASSVGTANYGYTF
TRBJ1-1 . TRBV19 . TGTGCCAGTAGTATGGCCACACCCACTGAAGCTTTCTTT CASSMATPTEAFF
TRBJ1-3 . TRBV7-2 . TGTGCCAGCAGCTTAGGACATAGCTCTGGAAACACCATATATTTT CASSLGHSSGNTIYF
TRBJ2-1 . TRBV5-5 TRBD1 TGTGCCAGCAGCATCCGGACAGGGGGTGTTAATGAGCAGTTCTTC CASSIRTGGVNEQFF
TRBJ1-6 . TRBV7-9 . TGTGCCAGCAGCTTAGACTACGGGGATAATTCACCCCTCCACTTT CASSLDYGDNSPLHF
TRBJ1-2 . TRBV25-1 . TGTGCCAGCAGTGAGGGGGGGCAGGGTGGAAGTCGAGGCTACACCTTC CASSEGGQGGSRGYTF
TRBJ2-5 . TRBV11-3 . TGTGCCAGCAGCTTAGTTCTTCGACAGCAAGAGACCCAGTACTTC CASSLVLRQQETQYF
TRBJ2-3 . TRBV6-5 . TGTGCCAGCAGCCTCAGGGGCTTTGGGGGAGATACGCAGTATTTT CASSLRGFGGDTQYF
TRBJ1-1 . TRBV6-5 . TGTGCCAGCCCTTTAGCACCTAACACTGAAGCTTTCTTT CASPLAPNTEAFF
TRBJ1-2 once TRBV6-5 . TGTGCCAGCAGTTACTCAACGTCTGGGCCGTATGGCTACACCTTC CASSYSTSGPYGYTF
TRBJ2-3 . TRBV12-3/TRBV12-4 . TGTGCCAGCAGCATACAACCAATTACGCAGTATTTT CASSIQPITQYF
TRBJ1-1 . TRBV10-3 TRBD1 TGTGCCATCAGTGACGGGACAGTGAACACTGAAGCTTTCTTT CAISDGTVNTEAFF
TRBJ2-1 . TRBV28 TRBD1 TGTGCCAGCAGTACAGACAGGGGCAATGAGCAGTTCTTC CASSTDRGNEQFF
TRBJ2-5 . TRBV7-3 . TGTGCCAGCAGCTTATACGGACAAAAACAAGAGACCCAGTACTTC CASSLYGQKQETQYF
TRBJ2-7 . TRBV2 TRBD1 TGTGCCAGCAGTGAAGATGAAGGGGGCTTTACGGTGGTTCTGTACGAGCAGTACTTC CASSEDEGGFTVVLYEQYF
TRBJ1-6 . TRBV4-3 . TGCGCCAGCAGCCAATACACAGGGAATTCACCCCTCCACTTT CASSQYTGNSPLHF
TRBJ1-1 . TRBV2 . TGTGCACAGCAAGCCGGGGGCACTGAAGCTTTCTTT CAQQAGGTEAFF
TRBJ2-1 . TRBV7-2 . TGTGCCAGCAGCCCGCGACTAAATCGGAATGAGCAGTTCTTC CASSPRLNRNEQFF
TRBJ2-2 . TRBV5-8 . TGTGCCAGCAGCTTCCTGGACTTCCCCGGGGAGCTGTTTTTT CASSFLDFPGELFF
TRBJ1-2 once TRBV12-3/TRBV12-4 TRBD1 TGTGCCAGCAAACCGCAGGGGGCGGGGGGCTACACCTTC CASKPQGAGGYTF
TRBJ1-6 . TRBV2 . TGTGCCAGCAGTGCACAGGATTCACCCCTCCACTTT CASSAQDSPLHF
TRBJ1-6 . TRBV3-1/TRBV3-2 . TGTGCCAGCAGCCTAGACCGTACAGGGTCCGGATCACCCCTCCACTTT CASSLDRTGSGSPLHF